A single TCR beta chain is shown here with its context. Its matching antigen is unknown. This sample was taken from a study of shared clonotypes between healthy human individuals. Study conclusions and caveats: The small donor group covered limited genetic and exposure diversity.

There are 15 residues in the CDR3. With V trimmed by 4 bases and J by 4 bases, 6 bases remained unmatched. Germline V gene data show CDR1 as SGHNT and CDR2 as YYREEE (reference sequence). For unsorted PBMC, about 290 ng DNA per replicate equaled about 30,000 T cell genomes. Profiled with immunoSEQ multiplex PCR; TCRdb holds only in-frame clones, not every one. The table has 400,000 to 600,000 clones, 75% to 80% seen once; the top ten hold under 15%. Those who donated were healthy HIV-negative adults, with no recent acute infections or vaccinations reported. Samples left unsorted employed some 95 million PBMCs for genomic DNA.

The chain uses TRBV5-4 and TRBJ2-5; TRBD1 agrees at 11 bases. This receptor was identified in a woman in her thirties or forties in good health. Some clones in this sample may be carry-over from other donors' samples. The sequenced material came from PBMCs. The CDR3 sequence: CASSQRTGGVETQYF. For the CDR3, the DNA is TGTGCCAGCAGCCAAAGGACAGGGGGCGTAGAGACCCAGTACTTC.